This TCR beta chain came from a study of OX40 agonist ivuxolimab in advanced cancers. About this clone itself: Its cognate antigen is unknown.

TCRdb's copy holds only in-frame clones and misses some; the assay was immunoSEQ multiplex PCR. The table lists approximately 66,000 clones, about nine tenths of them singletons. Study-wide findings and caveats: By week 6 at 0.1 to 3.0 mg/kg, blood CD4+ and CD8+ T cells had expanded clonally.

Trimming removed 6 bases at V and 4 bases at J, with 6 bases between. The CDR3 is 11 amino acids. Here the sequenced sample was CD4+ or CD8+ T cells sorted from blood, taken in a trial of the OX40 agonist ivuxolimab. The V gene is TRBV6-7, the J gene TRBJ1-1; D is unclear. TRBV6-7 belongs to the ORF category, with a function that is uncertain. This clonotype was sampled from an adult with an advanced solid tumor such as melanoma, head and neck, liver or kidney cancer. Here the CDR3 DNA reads TGTGCCAGCAGCGGGATCACTGAAGCTTTCTTT. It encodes CASSGITEAFF.